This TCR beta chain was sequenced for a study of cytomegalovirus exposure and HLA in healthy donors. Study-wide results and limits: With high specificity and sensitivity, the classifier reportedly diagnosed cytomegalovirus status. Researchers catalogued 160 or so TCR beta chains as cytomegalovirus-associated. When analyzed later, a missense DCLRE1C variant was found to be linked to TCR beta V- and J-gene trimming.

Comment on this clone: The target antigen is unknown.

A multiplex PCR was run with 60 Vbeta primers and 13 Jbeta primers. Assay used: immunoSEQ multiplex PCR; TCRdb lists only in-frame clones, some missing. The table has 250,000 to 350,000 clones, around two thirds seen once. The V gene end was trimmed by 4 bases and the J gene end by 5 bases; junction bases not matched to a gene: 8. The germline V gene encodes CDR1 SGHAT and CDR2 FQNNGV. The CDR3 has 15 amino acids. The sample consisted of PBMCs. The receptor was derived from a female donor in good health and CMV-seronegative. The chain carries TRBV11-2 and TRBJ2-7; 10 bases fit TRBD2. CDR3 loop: CASSYSGRNSNEQYF. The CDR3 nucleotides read TGTGCCAGCAGCTATAGCGGGAGGAATAGTAACGAGCAGTACTTC.